These T cell receptor beta chains were read from a single sample in a study of T cell repertoires in cytomegalovirus infection. TCRdb called the reads again in MiXCR, with one record for every CDR3 protein. The table includes roughly 920,000 distinct CDR3 sequences, approximately 32% detected once. These receptors have no known antigen. The sequencing here drew on cultured CD8+ T cells from PBMCs, taken from culture after CMV antigen stimulation. The receptors were gathered from a human donor in good health (CMV status not recorded). Some clones in this sample may be carry-over from other donors' samples. Each CDR3 is given with its conserved first and last residue. D genes are given only for firm matches. Some rows have no size entry. The others give once, few or many, or a class for an expanded clone.

j_call | clone_size | v_call | d_call | cdr3_aa | cdr3_nt
TRBJ2-3 | few | TRBV12-3/TRBV12-4 | . | CASSSSAWADTQYF | TGTGCCAGCAGTTCTAGCGCATGGGCAGATACGCAGTATTTT
TRBJ1-5 | . | TRBV19 | . | CASKPRTTSNQPQHF | TGTGCCAGTAAGCCCCGGACAACTAGCAATCAGCCTCAGCATTTT
TRBJ1-2 | few | TRBV6-2/TRBV6-3 | . | CASSSVEVFYGYTF | TGTGCCAGCAGTTCCGTCGAGGTTTTCTATGGCTACACCTTC
TRBJ2-1 | few | TRBV5-4 | . | CASSPLRGRTDEQFF | TGTGCCAGCAGCCCGCTCAGGGGACGCACGGATGAGCAGTTCTTC
TRBJ1-2 | many | TRBV27 | TRBD1 | CASSQTGGDGYTF | TGTGCCAGCAGTCAGACAGGGGGGGATGGCTACACCTTC
TRBJ1-1 | . | TRBV9 | . | CASSSSPRRGSDFEAFF | TGTGCCAGCAGCTCAAGCCCCCGGAGGGGGTCGGATTTTGAAGCTTTCTTT
TRBJ2-3 | few | TRBV6-1 | . | CASRTPWDTQYF | TGTGCCAGCAGGACGCCTTGGGATACGCAGTATTTT
TRBJ1-1 | few | TRBV7-6 | . | CASSPASRDTEAFF | TGTGCCAGCAGCCCGGCTTCGAGGGACACTGAAGCTTTCTTT
TRBJ2-1 | . | TRBV20-1 | TRBD2 | CSAPWAGGYNEQFF | TGCAGTGCCCCATGGGCGGGGGGTTACAATGAGCAGTTCTTC
TRBJ1-1 | few | TRBV27 | . | CASSDGTPGAEAFF | TGTGCCAGCAGCGACGGGACACCCGGGGCTGAAGCTTTCTTT
TRBJ2-3 | . | TRBV7-9 | TRBD1 | CASSRTTRQGVVADTQYF | TGTGCCAGCAGCCGTACCACCCGACAGGGGGTAGTGGCAGATACGCAGTATTTT
TRBJ1-5 | few | TRBV19 | . | CASRRGVGQPQHF | TGTGCCAGTAGGCGAGGGGTGGGGCAGCCCCAGCATTTT
TRBJ1-6 | few | TRBV7-9 | . | CASSSPLGQNSPLHF | TGTGCCAGCAGCTCCCCCTTAGGACAGAATTCACCCCTCCACTTT
TRBJ2-3 | . | TRBV6-5 | . | CASSWGPGKPDTQYF | TGTGCCAGCAGTTGGGGACCGGGTAAGCCAGATACGCAGTATTTT
TRBJ1-1 | . | TRBV19 | . | CASSIFGGTEAFF | TGTGCCAGTAGTATTTTCGGGGGCACTGAAGCTTTCTTT
TRBJ1-1 | . | TRBV20-1 | . | CSASGPEAFF | TGCAGTGCTAGTGGGCCTGAAGCTTTCTTT
TRBJ2-5 | . | TRBV29-1 | . | CSVEDGSSLIAQYF | TGCAGCGTTGAAGATGGGAGCTCCCTTATCGCCCAGTACTTC
TRBJ1-1 | . | TRBV7-9 | . | CASSLEADTEAFF | TGTGCCAGCAGCTTAGAGGCCGACACTGAAGCTTTCTTT
TRBJ1-1 | . | TRBV27 | . | CASREGGMTVMNTEAFF | TGTGCCAGCAGGGAAGGAGGAATGACAGTCATGAACACTGAAGCTTTCTTT
TRBJ2-7 | . | TRBV27 | . | CASSSRAKPYEQYF | TGTGCCAGCAGTTCCCGGGCCAAACCCTACGAGCAGTACTTC
TRBJ2-5 | . | TRBV6-5 | . | CASSYSPGMSETQYF | TGTGCCAGCAGTTACTCGCCCGGGATGAGCGAGACCCAGTACTTC
TRBJ1-5 | few | TRBV6-2/TRBV6-3 | TRBD1 | CASSNDVGTVINQPQHF | TGTGCCAGCAGTAACGACGTAGGGACAGTTATTAATCAGCCCCAGCATTTT
TRBJ2-1 | few | TRBV7-6 | . | CASSFQGWDNEQFF | TGTGCCAGCAGCTTCCAGGGGTGGGACAATGAGCAGTTCTTC
TRBJ2-2 | few | TRBV7-8 | . | CASIAQGELFF | TGTGCCAGCATCGCCCAGGGGGAGCTGTTTTTT
TRBJ1-5 | . | TRBV27 | . | CASSDTESWGGTNQPQHF | TGTGCCAGCAGTGATACGGAGTCTTGGGGTGGGACAAATCAGCCCCAGCATTTT
TRBJ2-3 | many | TRBV23-1 | TRBD2 | CASSQRAGGSTDTQYF | TGCGCCAGCAGTCAGAGAGCGGGGGGAAGCACAGATACGCAGTATTTT
TRBJ2-3 | few | TRBV7-2 | TRBD2 | CASSLFGGGVGRGFDTQYF | TGTGCCAGCAGCTTATTCGGCGGGGGGGTGGGAAGGGGGTTCGATACGCAGTATTTT
TRBJ1-1 | few | TRBV2 | . | CASSEAIDTNTEAFF | TGTGCCAGCAGTGAAGCGATCGACACGAACACTGAAGCTTTCTTT
TRBJ1-4 | few | TRBV7-9 | . | CASSHSGKTEKLFF | TGTGCCAGCAGCCACAGTGGGAAGACCGAAAAACTGTTTTTT
TRBJ2-1 | . | TRBV12-3/TRBV12-4 | . | CASSPRGDGYPYNEQFF | TGTGCCAGCAGTCCCAGGGGTGATGGGTACCCGTACAATGAGCAGTTCTTC
TRBJ2-1 | once | TRBV15 | . | CATSPLSVQTSYNEQFF | TGTGCCACCAGCCCCCTCTCGGTTCAGACCTCCTACAATGAGCAGTTCTTC